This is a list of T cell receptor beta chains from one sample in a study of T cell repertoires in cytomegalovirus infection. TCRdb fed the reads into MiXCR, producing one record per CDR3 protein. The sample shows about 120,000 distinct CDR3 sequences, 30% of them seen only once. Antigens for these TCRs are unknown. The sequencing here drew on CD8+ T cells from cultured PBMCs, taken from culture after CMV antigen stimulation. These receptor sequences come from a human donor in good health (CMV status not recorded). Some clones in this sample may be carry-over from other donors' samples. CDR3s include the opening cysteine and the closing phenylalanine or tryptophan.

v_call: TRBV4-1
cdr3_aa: CASSRQTVNTEAFF

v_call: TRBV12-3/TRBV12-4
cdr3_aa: CASSLSRVRGPGGYTF

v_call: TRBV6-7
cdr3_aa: CASSQTSSQPQHF

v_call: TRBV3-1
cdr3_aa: CASSQEITVATEAFF

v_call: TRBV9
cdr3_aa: CASSVWDAQGAQYF

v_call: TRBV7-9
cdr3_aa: CASSASRWDTDTQYF

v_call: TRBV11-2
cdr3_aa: CASGKGFAEVRYVNEQYF

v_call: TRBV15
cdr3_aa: CATSRDPDVMNTEAFF

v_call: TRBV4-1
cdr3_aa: CASSPSSSAGGNEQFF

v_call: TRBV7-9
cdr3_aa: CASSSDGGTYEQYF

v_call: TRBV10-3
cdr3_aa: CAISRTGGGHNEQFF

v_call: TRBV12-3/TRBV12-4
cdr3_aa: CASSLTGTGYNEQFF

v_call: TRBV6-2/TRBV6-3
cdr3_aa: CASSPSLVEQYF

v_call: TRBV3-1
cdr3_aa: CASTRTFGLRAEAFF

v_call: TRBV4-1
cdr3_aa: CASSNTGELFF

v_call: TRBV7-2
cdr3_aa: CASSFNDWNSYNEQFF

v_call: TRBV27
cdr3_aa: CASSLSEGADGYTF

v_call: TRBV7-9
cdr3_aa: CASSLGTGGAEEEKLFF

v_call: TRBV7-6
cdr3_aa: CASSDEYTEAFF

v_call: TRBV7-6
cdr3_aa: CASSPLTGENPYNEQFF

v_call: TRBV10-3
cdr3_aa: CAISESGGNTEAFF

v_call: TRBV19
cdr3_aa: CASSMEAAGVSYEQYF

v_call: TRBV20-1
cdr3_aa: CSARNPTGVGTDTQYF

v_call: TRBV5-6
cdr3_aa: CASSFFSQPQHF

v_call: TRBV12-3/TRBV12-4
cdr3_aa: CASSSEGTPNTGELFF

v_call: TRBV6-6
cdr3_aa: CASSWIETQYF

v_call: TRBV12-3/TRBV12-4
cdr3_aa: CASRGLSASGANVLTF

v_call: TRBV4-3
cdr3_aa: CASSQGQGTGELFF

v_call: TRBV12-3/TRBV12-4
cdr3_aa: CASSWGFGGELFF

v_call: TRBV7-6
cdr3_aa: CASSRDSRWEQYF

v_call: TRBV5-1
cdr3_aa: CASSLAADYEQYF

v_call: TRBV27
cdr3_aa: CASSLRGYSTDTQYF

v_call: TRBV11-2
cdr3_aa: CASSLGSGGMNEQFF

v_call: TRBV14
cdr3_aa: CASRPDGDNSPLHF

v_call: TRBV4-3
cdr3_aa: CASAVTSPGGAYNEQFF

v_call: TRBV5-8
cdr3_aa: CASSLGGINEQFF

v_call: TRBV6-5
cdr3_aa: CASSLAGGTDTQYF

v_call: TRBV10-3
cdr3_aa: CAISPAGEDNEQFF

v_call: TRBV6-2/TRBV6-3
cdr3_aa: CASSQPRMSDTQYF

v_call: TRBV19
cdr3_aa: CASRGQGVNTEAFF

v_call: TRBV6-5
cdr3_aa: CASSYSRQGLDIQYF

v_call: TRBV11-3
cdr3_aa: CASSFRDEETQYF

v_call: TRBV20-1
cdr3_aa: CSAEGQGRAYEQYF

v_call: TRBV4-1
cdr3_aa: CASSQLPGQTYEQYF

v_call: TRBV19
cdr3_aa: CASLTRLAGRNPFF

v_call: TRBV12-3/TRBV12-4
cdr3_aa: CASSLGRKNDYEQYF

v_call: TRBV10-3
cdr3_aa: CAISESKGAVNEQYF

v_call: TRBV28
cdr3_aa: CASSFRPTSVDEQFF

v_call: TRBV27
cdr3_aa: CASSKPNTEAFF

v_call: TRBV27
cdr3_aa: CASSPQRAAVYGYTF

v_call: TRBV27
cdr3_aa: CASRGAGARNYGYTF

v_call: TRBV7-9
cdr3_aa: CASSSGRGPSTDTQYF

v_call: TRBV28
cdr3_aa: CASSFWGNEQYF

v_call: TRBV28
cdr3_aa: CASSLWGFRGHLDSPLHF

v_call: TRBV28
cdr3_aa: CASKEPAQGPTDTQYF